Listed below are T cell receptor beta chains from one sample, sequenced in a study of radiation and T cells in renal cell carcinoma. Repertoires were generated with immunoSEQ multiplex PCR, while TCRdb's copy carries only in-frame clones and drops some. The sample holds about 64,000 clones; roughly 80% are singletons and the top ten take roughly 7.5%. Here the sequenced sample was blood, taken from a patient whose treatment included radiotherapy and nephrectomy. These receptors were taken from a man in his sixties with renal cell carcinoma. Both conserved end residues are part of each CDR3. The order of the fields is D gene, J gene, V gene, clone size, CDR3 DNA, CDR3 protein. The D gene is left open where the match is weak. Clone size, where shown, is once, few, many, or a class for clones that have expanded.

d_call: NA
j_call: TRBJ2-5
v_call: TRBV19
clone_size: NA
cdr3_nt: TGTGCCAGTAGTACCCTGGACAGAGAAGAGACCCAGTACTTC
cdr3_aa: CASSTLDREETQYF

d_call: NA
j_call: TRBJ1-4
v_call: TRBV2
clone_size: NA
cdr3_nt: TGTGCCAGCAGGAGTGAAAAACTGTTTTTT
cdr3_aa: CASRSEKLFF

d_call: TRBD2
j_call: TRBJ2-3
v_call: TRBV15
clone_size: NA
cdr3_nt: TGTGCCACCAGCAGAGCTCGGCTAGCGGGGGGAAGGGAACGGAGCACAGATACGCAGTATTTT
cdr3_aa: CATSRARLAGGRERSTDTQYF

d_call: NA
j_call: TRBJ2-1
v_call: TRBV5-5
clone_size: NA
cdr3_nt: TGTGCCAGCAGCTTGGTTGGGGGGGCCGAGCAGTTCTTC
cdr3_aa: CASSLVGGAEQFF

d_call: NA
j_call: TRBJ2-5
v_call: TRBV7-2
clone_size: NA
cdr3_nt: TGTGCCAGCAGCCCCTACGGTGAGACCCAGTACTTC
cdr3_aa: CASSPYGETQYF

d_call: TRBD2
j_call: TRBJ2-3
v_call: TRBV18
clone_size: NA
cdr3_nt: TGTGCCAGCTCATCCTGGACCCCGGGAGGGGATACGCAGTATTTT
cdr3_aa: CASSSWTPGGDTQYF

d_call: NA
j_call: TRBJ2-2
v_call: TRBV19
clone_size: NA
cdr3_nt: TGTGCCAGTAGCCAGGACGCGGCGGCCGGGGAGCTGTTTTTT
cdr3_aa: CASSQDAAAGELFF

d_call: NA
j_call: TRBJ2-5
v_call: TRBV7-2
clone_size: NA
cdr3_nt: TGTGCCAGCAGCTTAGTAAGGGGCCCGCGCGGGGAGACCCAGTACTTC
cdr3_aa: CASSLVRGPRGETQYF

d_call: TRBD1
j_call: TRBJ1-1
v_call: TRBV6-1
clone_size: NA
cdr3_nt: TGTGCCAGCAGTGCCCAGACAGGGGGCAACACTGAAGCTTTCTTT
cdr3_aa: CASSAQTGGNTEAFF

d_call: TRBD1
j_call: TRBJ1-2
v_call: TRBV7-2
clone_size: once
cdr3_nt: TGTGCCAGCAGCTTAGTGGCAGGGGGAGGGTCTGGCTACACCTTC
cdr3_aa: CASSLVAGGGSGYTF

d_call: NA
j_call: TRBJ2-7
v_call: TRBV7-9
clone_size: few
cdr3_nt: TGTGCCAGCAGCTTCCAGGACTACGAGCAGTACTTC
cdr3_aa: CASSFQDYEQYF

d_call: TRBD2
j_call: TRBJ2-2
v_call: TRBV7-9
clone_size: once
cdr3_nt: TGTGCCAGCAGCCCCCTCACCGGGACTAGCACCGGGGAGCTGTTTTTT
cdr3_aa: CASSPLTGTSTGELFF

d_call: TRBD1
j_call: TRBJ1-1
v_call: TRBV19
clone_size: NA
cdr3_nt: TGTGCCAGTAGTGCTTCGACTTGGACAGGGAACACTGAAGCTTTCTTT
cdr3_aa: CASSASTWTGNTEAFF

d_call: NA
j_call: TRBJ2-7
v_call: TRBV11-1
clone_size: NA
cdr3_nt: TGTGCCAGCAACCTGTCCGGGACGGATCCCTACGAGCAGTACTTC
cdr3_aa: CASNLSGTDPYEQYF

d_call: NA
j_call: TRBJ2-2
v_call: TRBV5-4
clone_size: NA
cdr3_nt: TGTGCCAGCAGCTTGGAGGGGGGCCTGGGGAGCGGGGAGCTGTTTTTT
cdr3_aa: CASSLEGGLGSGELFF

d_call: NA
j_call: TRBJ1-3
v_call: TRBV7-8
clone_size: NA
cdr3_nt: TGTGCCACCTCCTTGGGTGGCTCTGGAAACACCATATATTTT
cdr3_aa: CATSLGGSGNTIYF

d_call: NA
j_call: TRBJ2-1
v_call: TRBV7-9
clone_size: NA
cdr3_nt: TGTGCCAGCAGCTTAGTAAAGGGCTCCTACAATGAGCAGTTCTTC
cdr3_aa: CASSLVKGSYNEQFF

d_call: TRBD1
j_call: TRBJ2-1
v_call: TRBV19
clone_size: once
cdr3_nt: TGTGCCAGTAGTACTTACGGACAGGGTTTAGCATACAATGAGCAGTTCTTC
cdr3_aa: CASSTYGQGLAYNEQFF

d_call: NA
j_call: TRBJ2-7
v_call: TRBV6-5
clone_size: few
cdr3_nt: TGTGCCAGCAGTCACCGGAACGGAGAGCAGTACTTC
cdr3_aa: CASSHRNGEQYF

d_call: NA
j_call: TRBJ2-5
v_call: TRBV30
clone_size: once
cdr3_nt: TGTGCCTGGAGTGTAGGGAAGATAGAGACCCAGTACTTC
cdr3_aa: CAWSVGKIETQYF

d_call: TRBD2
j_call: TRBJ2-2
v_call: TRBV29-1
clone_size: NA
cdr3_nt: TGCAGCGTTGACGGGAGGGCCGACACCGGGGAGCTGTTTTTT
cdr3_aa: CSVDGRADTGELFF

d_call: NA
j_call: TRBJ2-5
v_call: TRBV5-6
clone_size: once
cdr3_nt: TGTGCCAGCAGCTTGAGGACAGCTCACCAAGAGACCCAGTACTTC
cdr3_aa: CASSLRTAHQETQYF

d_call: NA
j_call: TRBJ1-4
v_call: TRBV7-9
clone_size: NA
cdr3_nt: TGTGCCAGCAGCTTAGACGTTTATAATGAAAAACTGTTTTTT
cdr3_aa: CASSLDVYNEKLFF

d_call: TRBD1
j_call: TRBJ1-5
v_call: TRBV28
clone_size: NA
cdr3_nt: TGTGCCAGCAGTTTACTTGTCGGTGGACAGGGCGTCAATCAGCCCCAGCATTTT
cdr3_aa: CASSLLVGGQGVNQPQHF

d_call: NA
j_call: TRBJ2-5
v_call: TRBV7-9
clone_size: NA
cdr3_nt: TGTGCCAGCAGCCTCGGGGGAATGCACGCTCCCCAGTACTTC
cdr3_aa: CASSLGGMHAPQYF

d_call: NA
j_call: TRBJ2-1
v_call: TRBV7-8
clone_size: NA
cdr3_nt: TGTGCCAGCAGCTTAAGCGGGTTCTCCTACAATGAGCAGTTCTTC
cdr3_aa: CASSLSGFSYNEQFF

d_call: NA
j_call: TRBJ2-3
v_call: TRBV15
clone_size: NA
cdr3_nt: TGTGCCACCAGCAGAGACCCGGAGCCAGATACGCAGTATTTT
cdr3_aa: CATSRDPEPDTQYF

d_call: TRBD2
j_call: TRBJ2-1
v_call: TRBV27
clone_size: NA
cdr3_nt: TGTGCCAGCAGTTTCCCGCCCCTCACTAGCGGGGGTGCTAATGAGCAGTTCTTC
cdr3_aa: CASSFPPLTSGGANEQFF

d_call: NA
j_call: TRBJ2-1
v_call: TRBV5-4
clone_size: NA
cdr3_nt: TGTGCCAGCAGCGGGTTCAGTGAGCAGTTCTTC
cdr3_aa: CASSGFSEQFF

d_call: TRBD2
j_call: TRBJ2-1
v_call: TRBV27
clone_size: NA
cdr3_nt: TGTGCCAGCAGTCAGACTAGCGGGGGCTACAATGAGCAGTTCTTC
cdr3_aa: CASSQTSGGYNEQFF

d_call: NA
j_call: TRBJ1-1
v_call: TRBV6-4
clone_size: NA
cdr3_nt: TGTGCCAGCAGTGTGGTCCGGGTTTTTGGCTCTGAAGCTTTCTTT
cdr3_aa: CASSVVRVFGSEAFF

d_call: NA
j_call: TRBJ1-2
v_call: TRBV2
clone_size: NA
cdr3_nt: TGTGCCAGCAGTGATCCGGCAGTAGCTAACTATGGCTACACCTTC
cdr3_aa: CASSDPAVANYGYTF

d_call: NA
j_call: TRBJ1-2
v_call: TRBV28
clone_size: NA
cdr3_nt: TGTGCCAGCATGGCGGGGATGGGCTATGGCTACACCTTC
cdr3_aa: CASMAGMGYGYTF

d_call: NA
j_call: TRBJ2-2
v_call: TRBV5-5
clone_size: NA
cdr3_nt: TGTGCCAGCAGCTTGGACAGAAGCACCGGGGAGCTGTTTTTT
cdr3_aa: CASSLDRSTGELFF

d_call: TRBD2
j_call: TRBJ2-1
v_call: TRBV5-1
clone_size: NA
cdr3_nt: TGCGCCAGCAGCTCTTCATTCTCCGGGACTAGGGACAATGAGCAGTTCTTC
cdr3_aa: CASSSSFSGTRDNEQFF

d_call: NA
j_call: TRBJ1-1
v_call: TRBV25-1
clone_size: few
cdr3_nt: TGTGCCAGCAGTGAATATAGAGGGGTAGCTTTCTTT
cdr3_aa: CASSEYRGVAFF

d_call: NA
j_call: TRBJ2-1
v_call: TRBV5-1
clone_size: NA
cdr3_nt: TGCGCCAGCTCAGTCGGCAGCTCCTACAATGAGCAGTTCTTC
cdr3_aa: CASSVGSSYNEQFF

d_call: TRBD1
j_call: TRBJ1-4
v_call: TRBV11-3
clone_size: NA
cdr3_nt: TGTGCCAGCAGCCCCCGGACAGGGAGGGATGAAAAACTGTTTTTT
cdr3_aa: CASSPRTGRDEKLFF

d_call: NA
j_call: TRBJ1-2
v_call: TRBV30
clone_size: NA
cdr3_nt: TGTGCCTGGAATCCAGGGCTCTATGGCTACACCTTC
cdr3_aa: CAWNPGLYGYTF

d_call: NA
j_call: TRBJ2-6
v_call: TRBV4-3
clone_size: NA
cdr3_nt: TGCGCCAGCAGCCAAGGGGGGTCAGGCTCAGGGGCCAACGTCCTGACTTTC
cdr3_aa: CASSQGGSGSGANVLTF

d_call: NA
j_call: TRBJ2-1
v_call: TRBV5-5
clone_size: NA
cdr3_nt: TGTGCCAGCAGCTTGGAACAGGGCCTCTACAATGAGCAGTTCTTC
cdr3_aa: CASSLEQGLYNEQFF

d_call: TRBD2
j_call: TRBJ2-1
v_call: TRBV9
clone_size: NA
cdr3_nt: TGTGCCAGCAGCGTTGGACTAGCCCCCTACAATGAGCAGTTCTTC
cdr3_aa: CASSVGLAPYNEQFF

d_call: TRBD1
j_call: TRBJ2-7
v_call: TRBV29-1
clone_size: NA
cdr3_nt: TGCAGCGTTACAGGGGGCGCCTCTTACGAGCAGTACTTC
cdr3_aa: CSVTGGASYEQYF

d_call: NA
j_call: TRBJ2-7
v_call: TRBV7-9
clone_size: NA
cdr3_nt: TGTGCCAGCAGCCCAACAGGATACGAGCAGTACTTC
cdr3_aa: CASSPTGYEQYF

d_call: NA
j_call: TRBJ1-4
v_call: TRBV27
clone_size: once
cdr3_nt: TGTGCCAGCAGTCGAAGGGGTGAGACTAATGAAAAACTGTTTTTT
cdr3_aa: CASSRRGETNEKLFF

d_call: TRBD1
j_call: TRBJ2-7
v_call: TRBV5-6
clone_size: NA
cdr3_nt: TGTGCCAGCAGCTTGGAAGGACAGGGGTCCTACGAGCAGTACTTC
cdr3_aa: CASSLEGQGSYEQYF

d_call: NA
j_call: TRBJ2-1
v_call: TRBV11-2
clone_size: NA
cdr3_nt: TGTGCCAGCAACATAGACAGCGGCTCCTACAATGAGCAGTTCTTC
cdr3_aa: CASNIDSGSYNEQFF

d_call: TRBD2
j_call: TRBJ2-1
v_call: TRBV7-2
clone_size: NA
cdr3_nt: TGTGCCAGCAGCCGACGCGGGGGGGCCTACAATGAGCAGTTCTTC
cdr3_aa: CASSRRGGAYNEQFF

d_call: TRBD1
j_call: TRBJ1-2
v_call: TRBV15
clone_size: few
cdr3_nt: TGTGCCACCAGCAGAGTACAGGGGGACGGCTACACCTTC
cdr3_aa: CATSRVQGDGYTF

d_call: TRBD2
j_call: TRBJ2-1
v_call: TRBV7-2
clone_size: NA
cdr3_nt: TGTGCCAGCAGCCGGGGACTAGCCTCCAATGAGCAGTTCTTC
cdr3_aa: CASSRGLASNEQFF

d_call: NA
j_call: TRBJ1-4
v_call: TRBV19
clone_size: NA
cdr3_nt: TGTGCCAGTAGTATGGGGGATGCAACTAATGAAAAACTGTTTTTT
cdr3_aa: CASSMGDATNEKLFF

d_call: NA
j_call: TRBJ1-1
v_call: TRBV18
clone_size: NA
cdr3_nt: TGTGCCAGCTCACCAAGGAGGGACAACTTTGAAGCTTTCTTT
cdr3_aa: CASSPRRDNFEAFF

d_call: NA
j_call: TRBJ1-5
v_call: TRBV9
clone_size: few
cdr3_nt: TGTGCCAGCAGCGCGAATAGCAATCAGCCCCAGCATTTT
cdr3_aa: CASSANSNQPQHF

d_call: TRBD2
j_call: TRBJ2-1
v_call: TRBV5-6
clone_size: NA
cdr3_nt: TGTGCCAGCAGGACTAGCGGGCTCTCCTACAATGAGCAGTTCTTC
cdr3_aa: CASRTSGLSYNEQFF

d_call: NA
j_call: TRBJ1-1
v_call: TRBV11-2
clone_size: NA
cdr3_nt: TGTGCCAGCAGCTGGTTACAGGAAAACACTGAAGCTTTCTTT
cdr3_aa: CASSWLQENTEAFF

d_call: NA
j_call: TRBJ1-2
v_call: TRBV6-1
clone_size: NA
cdr3_nt: TGTGCCAGCAGTTCGGACAGCTATGGCTACACCTTC
cdr3_aa: CASSSDSYGYTF

d_call: NA
j_call: TRBJ2-7
v_call: TRBV7-9
clone_size: NA
cdr3_nt: TGTGCCAGCAGCTTGGGTCTGGGGGTTCACTACGAGCAGTACTTC
cdr3_aa: CASSLGLGVHYEQYF

d_call: NA
j_call: TRBJ1-6
v_call: TRBV6-1
clone_size: NA
cdr3_nt: TGTGCCAGCAGTGATTCTTTAGGGGCTGGTTCACCCCTCCACTTT
cdr3_aa: CASSDSLGAGSPLHF

d_call: NA
j_call: TRBJ2-2
v_call: TRBV6-6
clone_size: NA
cdr3_nt: TGTGCCAGCAGTATTTACACCGGGGAGCTGTTTTTT
cdr3_aa: CASSIYTGELFF

d_call: TRBD2
j_call: TRBJ2-4
v_call: TRBV13
clone_size: NA
cdr3_nt: TGTGCCAGCAGCGCTACCGCCGGGCTAGCGGCCACCTTGGGCAAAAACATTCAGTACTTC
cdr3_aa: CASSATAGLAATLGKNIQYF